The 31 T cell receptor beta chains given below trace back to one sample, sequenced in a study of blood T cells in healthy people across ages. Primers used in a second PCR of roughly 6 to 12 cycles were a sample-barcoded 5' primer and a J-beta primer mix. TCRdb re-called the 5' RACE reads through MiXCR, storing one row per CDR3 protein. The table lists approximately 680,000 distinct CDR3 sequences, approximately 31% of them singletons. The sample consisted of blood. The receptors were sampled from a woman of 80 years or more in good health.

The J gene is TRBJ2-7, the V gene TRBV4-2; 11 nucleotides agree with TRBD2. The J segment lost 3 bases and the V segment lost 0 bases, leaving 4 bases of the junction unmatched. CDR3 length equals 16 residues. Per the germline V gene, CDR1 is LGHNA and CDR2 is YNFKEQ. The CDR3 DNA sequence: TGTGCCAGCAGCCAAGATGGGACTAGCGGTTTCTACGAGCAGTACTTC. Protein product: CASSQDGTSGFYEQYF.

This clonotype was found many times. The chain links TRBV6-2 or TRBV6-3 to TRBJ2-5, with 9 bases fitting TRBD2. The CDR3 covers 16 residues. The germline V gene has CDR1 MNHEY and CDR2 SVGEGT. Trimming removed 6 bases from V and 1 base from J; junction bases left unmatched: 9. The DNA for the CDR3 is TGTGCCAGCAGGAGGGCCTTAGCGGGGGCCCAAGAGACCCAGTACTTC. Encoded protein: CASRRALAGAQETQYF.

This clonotype was seen a handful of times. The chain joins TRBV30 to TRBJ2-2; no reliable D call. Trimming removed 2 bases at V and 4 bases at J, with 14 bases between. CDR1 and CDR2 (germline): GTSNPN, SVGIG (reference sequence). There are 15 residues in the CDR3. CDR3 DNA sequence: TGTGCCTGGAGTAGATATACACAGTCCACCGGGGAGCTGTTTTTT. This gives the protein CAWSRYTQSTGELFF.

Of note for this clonotype: With a much larger clone just one base away, this may be a read error. CDR3 in DNA: TGTGCCAGCAGTTTACGGGCTGGGGCCAACGTCCGGACTTTC. Amino acids: CASSLRAGANVRTF. The V and J genes are TRBV12-3 or TRBV12-4 and TRBJ2-6, with D possibly being TRBD1 (5 bases). The CDR3 extends over 14 amino acids.

The chain has TRBV5-6 and TRBJ1-1, with D possibly being TRBD1 (5 bases). Trimming took 0 bases from V and 5 from J, leaving 11 bases between them. The germline CDR1 and CDR2 sequences are SGHDT and YYEEEE. The CDR3 has 14 amino acids. The CDR3 sequence is CASSLGGVRTEAFF. The CDR3, as DNA: TGTGCCAGCAGCTTGGGAGGGGTAAGGACTGAAGCTTTCTTT.

The sample holds one count of this clonotype. The rearrangement uses TRBV5-1 and TRBJ2-4, with TRBD1 identical over 9 bases. J was trimmed by 15 bases and V by 4 bases; bases with no gene match: 17. Germline CDR1 is SGHRS and CDR2 is YFSETQ. CDR3 length: 15 amino acids. CDR3 sequence: CASSPDRGTRNELYF. The CDR3, as DNA: TGCGCCAGCAGCCCAGACAGGGGGACCCGAAACGAGCTGTACTTC.

The V call is TRBV4-1, the J call TRBJ1-2, with a possible D match to TRBD1 (5 bases). This CDR3 has 13 residues. Germline V gene lookup returns CDR1 MGHRA and CDR2 YSYEKL. V shed 3 bases and J shed 2 bases, with 7 bases lying between them. The CDR3 nucleotides are TGCGCCAGCAGCCAGGGACGGAACTATGGCTACACCTTC. Encoded protein: CASSQGRNYGYTF.

The V and J genes are TRBV7-9 and TRBJ2-3, with 14 positions matching TRBD2. Trimming took 5 bases from V and 5 from J; bases not matched to a gene: 6. The CDR3 is 16 residues long. Germline V CDR1 and CDR2: SEHNR, FQNEAQ (reference sequence). CDR3 nucleotides: TGTGCCAGCAGCGGACTAGCGGGGGGCCGGATAGATACGCAGTATTTT. It is translated as CASSGLAGGRIDTQYF.

This sequence joins TRBV3-1 and TRBJ1-2, with no clear D. The germline V and J ends were trimmed by 0 bases and 4 bases, with 15 bases remaining between them. The CDR3 sequence is 16 residues long. Looked up from germline, CDR1 is LGHDT and CDR2 is YNNKEL (reference sequence). The chain's CDR3 is CASSQDFPEQSYGYTF. CDR3 nucleotide sequence: TGTGCCAGCAGCCAAGATTTCCCCGAGCAGAGCTATGGCTACACCTTC.

This clonotype was observed many times. The rearrangement links TRBV4-3 to TRBJ2-1; either TRBD1 or TRBD2 may supply D (5 bases each). Between the trimmed V and J ends, which lost 4 bases and 2 bases, there was a span of 12 bases. Germline values: CDR1 LGHNA, CDR2 YSLEER. CDR3 length: 15 residues. The DNA for the CDR3 is TGCGCCAGCAGCCTAAGGGACCGAGCCTACAATGAGCAGTTCTTC. Its translation: CASSLRDRAYNEQFF.

In this sample, this clonotype turned up many times. This chain uses TRBV12-3 or TRBV12-4 with TRBJ2-7, with D maybe TRBD2 (7 bases). This CDR3 region has 13 residues. Trimming removed 3 bases from V and 6 bases from J, with 12 bases in between. The CDR3 region has the DNA TGTGCCAGCAGTTTGCGGGGGCTAAGCGAGCAGTACTTC. Its translation is CASSLRGLSEQYF.

The sample holds many counts of this clonotype. The rearrangement uses TRBV7-2 and TRBJ1-1; D gene unclear. The germline V gene encodes CDR1 SGHTA and CDR2 FQGNSA. V lost 0 bases to trimming and J lost 1 base, with 9 bases between them. The CDR3 sequence is 15 residues long. For the CDR3, the DNA is TGTGCCAGCAGCTTAGCGAGAACTAAGAACACTGAAGCTTTCTTT. Translating it yields CASSLARTKNTEAFF.

The rearrangement links TRBV18 to TRBJ2-3; the D gene is possibly TRBD2 (5 bases). The germline V and J ends were trimmed by 3 bases and 5 bases, with 12 bases remaining between them. The CDR3 is 14 residues long. Germline V lookup: CDR1 KGHSH, CDR2 LQKENI. The CDR3 reads CASSPDSYIDTQYF. CDR3 coding DNA: TGTGCCAGCTCACCGGACTCATACATAGATACGCAGTATTTT.

This clonotype was observed at least ten times. The V gene is TRBV29-1, the J gene TRBJ2-7; 9 bases fit TRBD1. CDR1 is SQVTM and CDR2 is ANQGSEA in the germline V gene. Trimming removed 3 bases from V and 4 bases from J; junction bases left unmatched: 4. The CDR3 runs 13 residues. In nucleotides, the CDR3 is TGCAGCGTTGAGGGGACAGGGAGGTACGAGCAGTACTTC. Translation gives CSVEGTGRYEQYF.

This rearrangement joins TRBV7-3 to TRBJ2-1; D ambiguous. CDR1 is SGHTA, CDR2 FQGTGA, per germline. V was cut by 5 bases and J by 4 bases, with 6 bases left in between. This CDR3 is built from 12 residues. CDR3 DNA: TGTGCCAGCAGCAGTAAATACAATGAGCAGTTCTTC. Protein product: CASSSKYNEQFF.

This clonotype was counted ten times or more. The chain carries TRBV6-4 and TRBJ2-7; TRBD1 aligns across 9 bases. Germline V gene data show CDR1 as MRHNA and CDR2 as SNTAGT. V was clipped by 6 bases and J by 4 bases; unmatched bases: 7. The CDR3 is 14 amino acids. This chain's CDR3 is CASSVEQGAYEQYF. The DNA for the CDR3 is TGTGCCAGCAGCGTCGAACAGGGGGCGTACGAGCAGTACTTC.

The J gene is TRBJ1-1, the V gene TRBV5-1, with 10 bases identical to TRBD1. There are 13 residues in the CDR3. Trimming took 5 bases from V and 11 from J; bases not matched to a gene: 9. Germline-derived CDR1 and CDR2 are SGHRS and YFSETQ. CDR3: CASRPGTGEDAFF. Here the CDR3 DNA reads TGCGCCAGCAGGCCCGGGACAGGGGAAGACGCTTTCTTT.

The V gene is TRBV9, the J gene TRBJ1-1; D remains ambiguous. Germline V gives CDR1 SGDLS, CDR2 YYNGEE. This CDR3 is built from 14 residues. V lost 0 bases to trimming and J lost 4 bases, with 10 bases between them. CDR3 DNA sequence: TGTGCCAGCAGCGTAGATAATAGTGTCACTGAAGCTTTCTTT. Residues: CASSVDNSVTEAFF.

This clonotype was recorded many times. The chain combines TRBV20-1 with TRBJ2-7, with TRBD2 matching over 7 bases. The CDR3 runs 14 residues. Germline CDR1 and CDR2: DFQATT and SNEGSKA (reference sequence). The V and J ends lost 2 bases and 3 bases, in that order; junction bases with no gene match: 7. The CDR3 DNA sequence: TGCAGTGCTAGAAGAGGGGAGGGTCTCTACGAGCAGTACTTC. This encodes CSARRGEGLYEQYF.

This sequence joins TRBV12-3 or TRBV12-4 and TRBJ2-7; D is unresolved. Deletions cut 2 bases from V and 5 bases from J, with 4 bases between. The CDR3 covers 11 residues. As DNA, the CDR3 is TGTGCCAGCAGTTTAAGCCACGAGCAGTACTTC. This codes for CASSLSHEQYF.

The V gene is TRBV5-1, the J gene TRBJ2-3; 10 nucleotides match TRBD1. Germline-derived CDR1 and CDR2 are SGHRS and YFSETQ. The trim removed 4 bases at V and 7 bases at J, leaving 6 bases unmatched. CDR3 length: 14 amino acids. The CDR3 DNA reads as TGCGCCAGCAGCCTGACAGGGGGCGCGAATACGCAGTATTTT. Translation: CASSLTGGANTQYF.

This clonotype has at least ten counts. This chain uses TRBV15 with TRBJ1-2, with 10 bases aligning to TRBD1. Germline V lookup: CDR1 LNHNV, CDR2 YYDKDF (reference sequence). V lost 7 bases, J lost 6 bases, and 8 bases stayed unmatched. This CDR3 is built from 14 residues. In DNA form, the CDR3 reads TGTGCCACCACACCCGACAGGGGGCCGGATGGCTACACCTTC. This sequence encodes CATTPDRGPDGYTF.

The genes are TRBV4-1 and TRBJ2-5; 7 bases line up with TRBD2. V lost 4 bases to trimming and J lost 11 bases; unmatched junction nucleotides: 13. Germline loops: CDR1 MGHRA, CDR2 YSYEKL. The CDR3 has 14 residues. CDR3 protein: CASSPGTFAGEQYF. The CDR3 DNA sequence: TGCGCCAGCAGCCCAGGGACGTTCGCGGGGGAGCAGTACTTC.

The V gene is TRBV30, the J gene TRBJ1-1; possibly TRBD1 for D (5 bases). V was cut by 2 bases and J by 10 bases, with 14 bases left in between. Germline lookup yields CDR1 GTSNPN and CDR2 SVGIG (reference sequence). CDR3 size: 12 residues. CDR3 amino acids: CAWSTSRVGAFF. The CDR3 region has the DNA TGTGCCTGGAGTACCAGCAGGGTGGGAGCTTTCTTT. Full variable domain (missing parts from reference TRBV30 and TRBJ1-1): SQTIHQWPATLVQPVGSPLSLECTVEGTSNPNLYWYRQAAGRGLQLLFYSVGIGQISSEVPQNLSASRPQDRQFILSSKKLLLSDSGFYLCAWSTSRVGAFFGQGTRLTVV.

CDR3 residues: CASSSSMGRDSADEQYF. The CDR3 DNA follows: TGTGCCAGCAGTTCGAGTATGGGCCGGGACAGTGCGGATGAGCAATACTTC. V is TRBV12-3 or TRBV12-4 and J is TRBJ2-5, with TRBD1 matching 7 bases. This CDR3 region has 17 residues. The ends lost 4 bases at V and 14 bases at J; junction bases unmatched: 25.

This sequence joins TRBV30 and TRBJ2-7; D unresolved. Germline V lookup: CDR1 GTSNPN, CDR2 SVGIG (reference sequence). This CDR3 contains 13 residues. Trimming removed 3 bases from V and 5 bases from J, with 14 bases in between. The CDR3 protein is CAWRALGRNEQYF. CDR3 nucleotide sequence: TGTGCCTGGAGAGCGTTAGGGCGGAACGAGCAGTACTTC.

This clonotype appeared many times. Written as DNA, the CDR3 is TGTGCCAGCAGTTACTCTAGCGGGGGCCCCAAGGGTGAGCAGTTCTTC. Its protein product is CASSYSSGGPKGEQFF. The chain has TRBV6-2 or TRBV6-3 and TRBJ2-1, with TRBD2 matching over 9 bases. The CDR3 consists of 16 residues. Unmatched junction bases numbered 9, after V lost 0 bases and J lost 9 bases. CDR1 and CDR2 (germline): MNHEY, SVGEGT.

This clonotype was observed many times. The genes are TRBV4-3 and TRBJ1-2; 7 bases agree with TRBD1. The CDR3 is made up of 15 amino acids. The J segment lost 6 bases and the V segment lost 1 base, leaving 8 bases of the junction unmatched. Germline values: CDR1 LGHNA, CDR2 YSLEER. The CDR3 protein is CASSQGIVGGNGYTF. The CDR3 DNA sequence: TGCGCCAGCAGCCAAGGGATCGTAGGGGGCAATGGCTACACCTTC.

In its sample, this clonotype was seen many times. This chain links TRBV5-1 with TRBJ2-1; no reliable D call. V was shortened by 0 bases and J by 7 bases, with 8 bases between the two germline ends. The CDR3 extends over 13 amino acids. Germline V gene data show CDR1 as SGHRS and CDR2 as YFSETQ. CDR3 region: CASSLVVGNEQFF. The CDR3 DNA reads as TGCGCCAGCAGCTTGGTGGTAGGTAATGAGCAGTTCTTC. Together with reference TRBV5-1 and TRBJ2-1, the CDR3 gives the full variable domain: KAGVTQTPRYLIKTRGQQVTLSCSPISGHRSVSWYQQTPGQGLQFLFEYFSETQRNKGNFPGRFSGRQFSNSRSEMNVSTLELGDSALYLCASSLVVGNEQFFGPGTRLTVL.

This clonotype was detected many times. The chain has TRBV11-2 and TRBJ2-1; possibly TRBD2 for D (6 bases). This CDR3 is built from 15 residues. Germline CDR1 SGHAT, CDR2 FQNNGV. Trimming took off 2 bases at V and 7 bases at J, with 15 bases between the two ends. The CDR3 spells CASSLWQVGGNEQFF. Here the CDR3 DNA reads TGTGCCAGCAGCTTATGGCAGGTTGGGGGGAATGAGCAGTTCTTC.

This clonotype was recorded a few times. The chain has TRBV7-9 and TRBJ1-2; perhaps TRBD1 as D (6 bases). The CDR3 runs to 14 residues. The germline V gene has CDR1 SEHNR and CDR2 FQNEAQ (reference sequence). V lost 9 bases to trimming and J lost 6 bases, with 20 bases between them. CDR3 DNA sequence: TGTGCCAGTAACACCAGGGGACTAACAGATGGCTACACCTTC. Its translation is CASNTRGLTDGYTF.